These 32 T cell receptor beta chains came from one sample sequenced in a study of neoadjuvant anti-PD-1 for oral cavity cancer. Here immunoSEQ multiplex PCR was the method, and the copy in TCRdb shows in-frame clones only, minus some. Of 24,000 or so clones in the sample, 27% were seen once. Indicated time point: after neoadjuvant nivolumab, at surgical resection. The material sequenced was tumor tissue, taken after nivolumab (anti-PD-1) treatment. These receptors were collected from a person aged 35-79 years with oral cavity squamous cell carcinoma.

CDR3 nucleotide sequence: TGTGCCACCAGCAGAGAATTGGGCACGGGGAAAGCTTTCTTT. Amino acid sequence: CATSRELGTGKAFF. V gene TRBV15 combines with J gene TRBJ1-1; D gene uncertain. V was shortened by 0 bases and J by 9 bases, with 14 bases between the two germline ends. Germline lookup yields CDR1 LNHNV and CDR2 YYDKDF (reference sequence). This CDR3 region has 14 residues.

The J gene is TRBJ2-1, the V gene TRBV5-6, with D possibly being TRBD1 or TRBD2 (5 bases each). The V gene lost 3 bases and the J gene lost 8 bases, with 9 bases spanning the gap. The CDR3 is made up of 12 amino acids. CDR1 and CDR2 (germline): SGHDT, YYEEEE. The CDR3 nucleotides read TGTGCCAGCAGCTGGGACGGGGATGAGCAGTTCTTC. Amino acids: CASSWDGDEQFF.

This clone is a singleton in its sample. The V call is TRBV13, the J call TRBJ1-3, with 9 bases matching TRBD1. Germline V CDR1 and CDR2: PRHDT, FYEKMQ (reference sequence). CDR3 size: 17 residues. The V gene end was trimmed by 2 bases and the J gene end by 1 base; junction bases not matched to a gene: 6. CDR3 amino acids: CASSLSPGTGSGNTIYF. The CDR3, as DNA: TGTGCCAGCAGCTTAAGTCCCGGGACAGGGTCTGGAAACACCATATATTTT.

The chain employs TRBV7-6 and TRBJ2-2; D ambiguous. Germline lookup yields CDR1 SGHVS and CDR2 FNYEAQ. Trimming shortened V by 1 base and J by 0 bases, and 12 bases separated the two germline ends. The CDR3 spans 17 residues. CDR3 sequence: CASSLGNSPTNTGELFF. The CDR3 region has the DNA TGTGCCAGCAGCTTAGGTAACAGTCCGACGAACACCGGGGAGCTGTTTTTT.

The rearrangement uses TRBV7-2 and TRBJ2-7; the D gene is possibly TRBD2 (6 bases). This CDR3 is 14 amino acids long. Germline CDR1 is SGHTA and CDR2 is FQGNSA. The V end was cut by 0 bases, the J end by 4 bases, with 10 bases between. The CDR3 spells CASSLAFGGYEQYF. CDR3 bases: TGTGCCAGCAGCTTAGCCTTCGGGGGATACGAGCAGTACTTC.

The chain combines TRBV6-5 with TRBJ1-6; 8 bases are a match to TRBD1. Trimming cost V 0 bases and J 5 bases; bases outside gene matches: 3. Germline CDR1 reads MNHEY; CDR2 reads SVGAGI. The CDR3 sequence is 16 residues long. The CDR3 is CASSYSLTGDNSPLHF. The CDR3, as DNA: TGTGCCAGCAGTTACTCCCTGACAGGGGATAATTCACCCCTCCACTTT.

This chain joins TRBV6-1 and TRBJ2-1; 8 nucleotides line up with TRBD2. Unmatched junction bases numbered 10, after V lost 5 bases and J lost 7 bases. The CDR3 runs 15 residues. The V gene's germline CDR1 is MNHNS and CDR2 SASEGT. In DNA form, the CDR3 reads TGTGCCAGCAGTCCACTAGCGGCCGGAGGGAATGAGCAGTTCTTC. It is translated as CASSPLAAGGNEQFF.

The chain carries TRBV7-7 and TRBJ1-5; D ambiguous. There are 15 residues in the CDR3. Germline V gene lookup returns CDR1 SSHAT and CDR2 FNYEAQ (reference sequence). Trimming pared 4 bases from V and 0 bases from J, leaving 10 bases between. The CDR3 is CASSSTHPSNQPQHF. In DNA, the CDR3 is TGTGCCAGCAGCTCGACACATCCTAGCAATCAGCCCCAGCATTTT.

The DNA of the CDR3 is TGTGCCAGCTCACCACCGAATCCCCCAAACTTGGGGGCAGATACGCAGTATTTT. It is translated as CASSPPNPPNLGADTQYF. V is TRBV18 and J is TRBJ2-3; D is perhaps TRBD1 or TRBD2 (5 bases each). Germline CDR1 and CDR2: KGHSH and LQKENI. The CDR3 contains 18 residues. The V gene lost 0 bases and the J gene lost 4 bases, with 20 bases spanning the gap.

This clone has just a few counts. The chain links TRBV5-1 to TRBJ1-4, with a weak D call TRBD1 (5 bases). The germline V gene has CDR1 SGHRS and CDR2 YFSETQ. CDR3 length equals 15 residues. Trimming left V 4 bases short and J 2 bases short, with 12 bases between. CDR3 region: CASSVVGVTNEKLFF. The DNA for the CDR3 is TGCGCCAGCAGCGTCGTGGGGGTGACTAATGAAAAACTGTTTTTT.

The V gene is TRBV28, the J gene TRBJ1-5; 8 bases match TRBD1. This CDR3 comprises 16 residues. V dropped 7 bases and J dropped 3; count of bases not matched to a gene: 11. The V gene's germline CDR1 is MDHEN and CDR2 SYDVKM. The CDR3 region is CASIPQTGATNQPQHF. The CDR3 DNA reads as TGTGCCAGCATCCCTCAGACAGGGGCCACCAATCAGCCCCAGCATTTT.

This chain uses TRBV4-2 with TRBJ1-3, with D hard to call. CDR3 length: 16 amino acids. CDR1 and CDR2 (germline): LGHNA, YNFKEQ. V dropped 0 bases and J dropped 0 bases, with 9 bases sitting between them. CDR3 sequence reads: CASSQDPGLSGNTIYF. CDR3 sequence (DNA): TGTGCCAGCAGCCAAGATCCAGGACTCTCTGGAAACACCATATATTTT.

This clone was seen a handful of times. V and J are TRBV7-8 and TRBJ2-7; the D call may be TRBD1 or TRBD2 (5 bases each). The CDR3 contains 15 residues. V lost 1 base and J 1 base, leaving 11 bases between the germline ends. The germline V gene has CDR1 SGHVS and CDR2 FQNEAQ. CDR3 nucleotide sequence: TGTGCCAGCAGCTTAGGGGGCAGGGAGTCCTACGAGCAGTACTTC. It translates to CASSLGGRESYEQYF.

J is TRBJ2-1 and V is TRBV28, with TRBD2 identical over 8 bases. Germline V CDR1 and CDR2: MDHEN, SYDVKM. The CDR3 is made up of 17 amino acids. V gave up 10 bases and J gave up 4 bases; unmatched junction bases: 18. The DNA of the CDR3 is TGTGCCATCGCGGGACTAGTGGGTTTCTCACAGTACAATGAGCAGTTCTTC. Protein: CAIAGLVGFSQYNEQFF.

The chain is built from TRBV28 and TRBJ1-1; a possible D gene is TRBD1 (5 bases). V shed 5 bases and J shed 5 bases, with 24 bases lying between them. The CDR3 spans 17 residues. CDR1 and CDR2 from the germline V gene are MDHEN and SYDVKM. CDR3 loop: CASSSPGGSAGGTEAFF. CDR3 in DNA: TGTGCCAGCAGTAGTCCTGGGGGGTCGGCAGGAGGTACTGAAGCTTTCTTT. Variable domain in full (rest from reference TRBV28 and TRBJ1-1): DVKVTQSSRYLVKRTGEKVFLECVQDMDHENMFWYRQDPGLGLRLIYFSYDVKMKEKGDIPEGYSVSREKKERFSLILESASTNQTSMYLCASSSPGGSAGGTEAFFGQGTRLTVV.

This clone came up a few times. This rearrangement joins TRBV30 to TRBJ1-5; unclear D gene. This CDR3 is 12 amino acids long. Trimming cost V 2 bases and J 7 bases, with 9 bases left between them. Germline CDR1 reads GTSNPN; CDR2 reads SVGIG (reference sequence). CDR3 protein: CAWSRPGQPQHF. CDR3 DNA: TGTGCCTGGAGTCGGCCAGGACAGCCCCAGCATTTT.

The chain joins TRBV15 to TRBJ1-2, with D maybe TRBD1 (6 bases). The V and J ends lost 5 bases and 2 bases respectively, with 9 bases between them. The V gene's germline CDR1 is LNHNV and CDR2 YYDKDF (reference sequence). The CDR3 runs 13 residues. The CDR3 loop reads CATSDGQNYGYTF. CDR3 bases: TGTGCCACCAGCGACGGACAGAACTATGGCTACACCTTC.

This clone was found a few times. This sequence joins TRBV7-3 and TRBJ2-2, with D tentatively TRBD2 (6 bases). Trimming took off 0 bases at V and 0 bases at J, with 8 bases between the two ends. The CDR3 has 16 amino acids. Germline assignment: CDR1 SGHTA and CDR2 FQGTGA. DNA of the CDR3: TGTGCCAGCAGCTTAACCGGGACTGCGAACACCGGGGAGCTGTTTTTT. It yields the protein CASSLTGTANTGELFF.

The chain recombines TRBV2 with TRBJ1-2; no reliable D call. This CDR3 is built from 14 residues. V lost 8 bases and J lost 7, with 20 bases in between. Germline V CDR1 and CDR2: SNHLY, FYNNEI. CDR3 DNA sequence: TGTGCCAGCGTAAATAATGCAGGTTCCCCTGGCTACACCTTC. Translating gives CASVNNAGSPGYTF.

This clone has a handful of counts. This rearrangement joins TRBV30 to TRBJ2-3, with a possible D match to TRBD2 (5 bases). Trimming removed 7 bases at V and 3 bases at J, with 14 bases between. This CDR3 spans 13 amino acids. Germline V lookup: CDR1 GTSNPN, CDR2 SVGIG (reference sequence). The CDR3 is CAFTGGWTDTQYF. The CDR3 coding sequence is TGTGCCTTTACGGGCGGGTGGACAGATACGCAGTATTTT.

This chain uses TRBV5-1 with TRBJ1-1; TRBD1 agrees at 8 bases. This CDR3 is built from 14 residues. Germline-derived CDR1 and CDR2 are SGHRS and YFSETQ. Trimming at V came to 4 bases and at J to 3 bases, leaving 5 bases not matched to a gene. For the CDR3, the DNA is TGCGCCAGCAGCCTGGGGACAGGTTACACTGAAGCTTTCTTT. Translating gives CASSLGTGYTEAFF.

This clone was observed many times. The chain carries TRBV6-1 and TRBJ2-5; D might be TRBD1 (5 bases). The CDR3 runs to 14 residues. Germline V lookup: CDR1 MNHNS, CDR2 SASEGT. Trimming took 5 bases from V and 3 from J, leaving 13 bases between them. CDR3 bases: TGTGCCAGCAGTACTGGACAAGAGGAAGAGACCCAGTACTTC. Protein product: CASSTGQEEETQYF.

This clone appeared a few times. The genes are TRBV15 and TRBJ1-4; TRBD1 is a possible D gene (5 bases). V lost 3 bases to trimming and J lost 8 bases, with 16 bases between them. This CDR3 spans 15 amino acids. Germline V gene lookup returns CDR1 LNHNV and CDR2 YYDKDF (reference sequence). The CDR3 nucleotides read TGTGCCACCAGCAGCACTTGGGACTTTAGGGAAAAACTGTTTTTT. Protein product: CATSSTWDFREKLFF. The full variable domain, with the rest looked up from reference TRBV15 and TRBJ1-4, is DAMVIQNPRYQVTQFGKPVTLSCSQTLNHNVMYWYQQKSSQAPKLLFHYYDKDFNNEADTPDNFQSRRPNTSFCFLDIRSPGLGDTAMYLCATSSTWDFREKLFFGSGTQLSVL.

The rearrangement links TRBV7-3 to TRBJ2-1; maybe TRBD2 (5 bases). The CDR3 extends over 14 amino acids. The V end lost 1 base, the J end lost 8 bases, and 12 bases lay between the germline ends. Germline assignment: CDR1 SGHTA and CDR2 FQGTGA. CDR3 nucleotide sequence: TGTGCCAGCAGCTTAAAACTAATCGGGGATGAGCAGTTCTTC. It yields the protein CASSLKLIGDEQFF.

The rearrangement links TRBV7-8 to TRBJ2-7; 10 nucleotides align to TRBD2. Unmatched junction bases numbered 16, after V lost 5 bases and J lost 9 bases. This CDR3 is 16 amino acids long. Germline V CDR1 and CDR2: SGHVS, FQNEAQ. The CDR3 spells CASSQLVSGGIAMQYF. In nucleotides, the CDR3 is TGTGCCAGCAGCCAGCTGGTTAGCGGGGGGATAGCGATGCAGTACTTC.

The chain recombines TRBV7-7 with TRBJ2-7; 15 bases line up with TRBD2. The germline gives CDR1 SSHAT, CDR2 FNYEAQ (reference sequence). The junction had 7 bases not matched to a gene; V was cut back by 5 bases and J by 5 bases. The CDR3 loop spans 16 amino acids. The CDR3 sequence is CASSPGLAGGPNEQYF. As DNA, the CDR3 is TGTGCCAGCAGCCCCGGACTAGCGGGAGGGCCAAACGAGCAGTACTTC.

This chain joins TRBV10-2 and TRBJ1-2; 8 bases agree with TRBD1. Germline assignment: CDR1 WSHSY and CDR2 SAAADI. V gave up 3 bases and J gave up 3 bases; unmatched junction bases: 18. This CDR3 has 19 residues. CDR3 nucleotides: TGCGCCAGCAGTGAAGGTCGGCGAATAGGACAGGGAATGGACTATGGCTACACCTTC. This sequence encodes CASSEGRRIGQGMDYGYTF.

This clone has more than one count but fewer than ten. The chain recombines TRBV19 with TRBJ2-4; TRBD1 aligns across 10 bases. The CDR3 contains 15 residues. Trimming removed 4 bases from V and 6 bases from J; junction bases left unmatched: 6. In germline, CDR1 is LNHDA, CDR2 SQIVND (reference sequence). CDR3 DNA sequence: TGTGCCAGTAGTACGCACCGGGACAGGGGAAACATTCAGTACTTC. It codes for CASSTHRDRGNIQYF.

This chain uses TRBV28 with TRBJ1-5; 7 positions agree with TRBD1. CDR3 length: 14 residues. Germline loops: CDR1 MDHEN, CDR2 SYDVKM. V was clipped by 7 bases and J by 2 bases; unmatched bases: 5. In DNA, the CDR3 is TGTGCCAGCACGACAGGGTGGCGCAATCAGCCCCAGCATTTT. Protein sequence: CASTTGWRNQPQHF.

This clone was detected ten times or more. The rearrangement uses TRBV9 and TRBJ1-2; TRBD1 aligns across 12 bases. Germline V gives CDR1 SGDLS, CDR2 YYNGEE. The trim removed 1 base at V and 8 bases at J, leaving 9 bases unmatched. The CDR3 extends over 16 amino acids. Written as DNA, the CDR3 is TGTGCCAGCAGCGTAAGGGACAGGGGGCTGTCGGGAGGCTACACCTTC. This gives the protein CASSVRDRGLSGGYTF.

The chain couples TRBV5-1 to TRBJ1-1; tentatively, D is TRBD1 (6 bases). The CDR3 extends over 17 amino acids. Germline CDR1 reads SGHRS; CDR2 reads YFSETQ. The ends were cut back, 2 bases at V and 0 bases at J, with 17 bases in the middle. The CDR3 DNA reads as TGCGCCAGCAGCTTACAAGGGGGTGGTTACATGAACACTGAAGCTTTCTTT. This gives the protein CASSLQGGGYMNTEAFF. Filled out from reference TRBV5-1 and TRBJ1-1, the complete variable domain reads KAGVTQTPRYLIKTRGQQVTLSCSPISGHRSVSWYQQTPGQGLQFLFEYFSETQRNKGNFPGRFSGRQFSNSRSEMNVSTLELGDSALYLCASSLQGGGYMNTEAFFGQGTRLTVV.

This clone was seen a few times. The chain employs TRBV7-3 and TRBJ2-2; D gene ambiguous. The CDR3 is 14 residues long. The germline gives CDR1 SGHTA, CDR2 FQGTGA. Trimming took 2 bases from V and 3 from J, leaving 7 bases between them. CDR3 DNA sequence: TGTGCCAGCAGCTTATACAGCCACACCGGGGAGCTGTTTTTT. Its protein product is CASSLYSHTGELFF.